These 29 T cell receptor beta chains were all obtained from the same sample, sequenced in a study of T cells in narcolepsy (dated by TCRdb to about 2018). The library relied on the immunoSEQ multiplex PCR assay. The clones in this table, taken by TCRdb from immuneACCESS, are in-frame only. Not every clone is retained; where verified, under half of the shortfall comes from an unresolved V gene, and the cause of the rest is unknown. The sample includes roughly 30,000 clones, with roughly 78% observed a single time. The top ten clonotypes cover 1.2% of the sample. The specimen sequenced was CD45RA- memory CD4+ T cells from PBMCs. The cell subset or site label on this specimen signifies: memory T cells sorted ex vivo from peripheral blood. The receptors here all came from a human donor with narcolepsy.

V is TRBV6-5 and J is TRBJ1-5; 7 nucleotides line up with TRBD1. The V segment lost 2 bases and the J segment 2 bases; nucleotides outside the gene matches: 6. This CDR3 region has 16 residues. Looked up from germline, CDR1 is MNHEY and CDR2 is SVGAGI. CDR3 nucleotide sequence: TGTGCCAGCAGTTACCCGAGACAGGGCGGCAATCAGCCCCAGCATTTT. Its protein product is CASSYPRQGGNQPQHF.

The chain recombines TRBV30 with TRBJ2-2; maybe TRBD2 (6 bases). The CDR3 is 16 amino acids. Per the germline V gene, CDR1 is GTSNPN and CDR2 is SVGIG (reference sequence). Trimming stripped 0 bases from V and 7 bases from J, with 18 bases between. The CDR3 nucleotides read TGTGCCTGGAGTGTACGAGCTCTAGCGTCCGGCGGGGAGCTGTTTTTT. This encodes CAWSVRALASGGELFF.

This CDR3 is CASSLNQGSPLHF. CDR3 nucleotides: TGCGCCAGCAGCTTGAATCAAGGTTCACCCCTCCACTTT. This chain uses TRBV5-1 with TRBJ1-6; no clear D gene. The CDR3 contains 13 residues. The V end lost 1 base, the J end lost 9 bases, and 8 bases lay between the germline ends. Looked up from germline, CDR1 is SGHRS and CDR2 is YFSETQ.

The chain uses TRBV5-5 and TRBJ2-1; D ambiguous. The V gene lost 0 bases and the J gene lost 7 bases, with 2 bases spanning the gap. This CDR3 spans 11 amino acids. CDR1 and CDR2 from the germline V gene are SGHKS and YYEKEE (reference sequence). The CDR3 coding sequence is TGTGCCAGCAGCTTGGAGAATGAGCAGTTCTTC. As protein: CASSLENEQFF.

CDR3 in DNA: TGCGCCAGCACACTAGCGGCCGGGGAGCTGTTTTTT. Amino acid sequence: CASTLAAGELFF. The chain recombines TRBV5-1 with TRBJ2-2, with 8 positions matching TRBD2. V trimming: 6 bases; J trimming: 6 bases; junction bases outside the gene matches: 1. CDR1 SGHRS and CDR2 YFSETQ come from the germline V gene. The CDR3 is made up of 12 amino acids. The full variable domain, in which reference TRBV5-1 and TRBJ2-2 provide the parts outside the CDR3, is KAGVTQTPRYLIKTRGQQVTLSCSPISGHRSVSWYQQTPGQGLQFLFEYFSETQRNKGNFPGRFSGRQFSNSRSEMNVSTLELGDSALYLCASTLAAGELFFGEGSRLTVL.

The chain uses TRBV4-1 and TRBJ2-2; 8 bases line up with TRBD1. V gave up 0 bases and J gave up 2 bases; unmatched junction bases: 8. The CDR3 extends over 18 amino acids. CDR1 is MGHRA, CDR2 YSYEKL, per germline. The CDR3 DNA reads TGCGCCAGCAGCCAAGATACCGGACAGGGAGGAAACACCGGGGAGCTGTTTTTT. Its translation: CASSQDTGQGGNTGELFF.

This clone was picked up a small number of times. This chain links TRBV29-1 with TRBJ2-3; 8 nucleotides line up with TRBD2. Germline V gene data show CDR1 as SQVTM and CDR2 as ANQGSEA. The CDR3 spans 13 residues. V was pared by 3 bases and J by 3 bases, with 2 bases of the junction left unmatched. The CDR3 bases are TGCAGCGTTGATGGCGGGGGGACAGATACGCAGTATTTT. Its protein product is CSVDGGGTDTQYF.

The chain combines TRBV5-1 with TRBJ2-1; TRBD2 matches at 13 bases. V shed 4 bases and J 1 base; nucleotides not matched to a gene: 11. Germline-derived CDR1 and CDR2 are SGHRS and YFSETQ. The CDR3 has 19 residues. The CDR3 here is CASSPGTSGMSSSYNEQFF. Written as DNA, the CDR3 is TGCGCCAGCAGCCCGGGGACTAGCGGGATGTCGAGTTCCTACAATGAGCAGTTCTTC.

The chain has TRBV27 and TRBJ1-3; D call uncertain. The germline V and J ends were trimmed by 6 bases and 4 bases, with 10 bases remaining between them. Germline CDR1 and CDR2: MNHEY and SMNVEV (reference sequence). The CDR3 is 13 amino acids. The CDR3 nucleotides are TGTGCCAGCAGCCCCCGGCAAGGAAACACCATATATTTT. This gives the protein CASSPRQGNTIYF.

This clone was counted a single time. The chain uses TRBV7-9 and TRBJ1-2; D gene uncertain. CDR3 length: 17 amino acids. Germline CDR1 is SEHNR and CDR2 is FQNEAQ (reference sequence). V was trimmed by 5 bases and J by 1 base, leaving 20 bases between them. CDR3 DNA: TGTGCCAGCAGCCGCGACGGTAGTCGCAGAAGTAACTATGGCTACACCTTC. Its protein product is CASSRDGSRRSNYGYTF.

J is TRBJ2-3 and V is TRBV5-4, with D possibly TRBD1 on 6 matching bases. The germline CDR1 and CDR2 sequences are SGHNT and YYREEE (reference sequence). The CDR3 consists of 17 residues. V was trimmed by 3 bases and J by 0 bases, leaving 17 bases between them. Here the CDR3 reads CASSSQRAGVSTDTQYF. The CDR3 coding sequence is TGTGCCAGCAGCTCGCAGAGGGCAGGGGTTAGCACAGATACGCAGTATTTT.

This clone came up once. J is TRBJ2-3 and V is TRBV5-6; D is undetermined. The ends were cut back, 4 bases at V and 3 bases at J, with 15 bases in the middle. The CDR3 contains 15 residues. CDR1 is SGHDT, CDR2 YYEEEE, per germline. In DNA, the CDR3 is TGTGCCAGCAGCCAAAAGTGGTCAGAAACAGATACGCAGTATTTT. Its translation is CASSQKWSETDTQYF.

The chain has TRBV11-2 and TRBJ1-1, with 7 bases lining up with TRBD1. Unmatched junction bases numbered 13, after V lost 4 bases and J lost 5 bases. CDR1 SGHAT and CDR2 FQNNGV come from the germline V gene. The CDR3 totals 16 residues. For the CDR3, the DNA is TGTGCCAGCAGCTCAACTTTCGGACAGGTCCTTACTGAAGCTTTCTTT. The encoded protein is CASSSTFGQVLTEAFF.

J is TRBJ2-5 and V is TRBV7-3; 8 bases align to TRBD1. The germline CDR1 and CDR2 sequences are SGHTA and FQGTGA. The CDR3 contains 14 residues. V was pared by 5 bases and J by 3 bases, with 5 bases of the junction left unmatched. The CDR3 protein is CASSPTGAKETQYF. In DNA form, the CDR3 reads TGTGCCAGCAGCCCGACAGGGGCAAAAGAGACCCAGTACTTC.

The V gene is TRBV6-1, the J gene TRBJ1-5; a possible D gene is TRBD1 (6 bases). The V gene's germline CDR1 is MNHNS and CDR2 SASEGT. The CDR3 has 15 residues. V was clipped by 6 bases and J by 0 bases, with 12 bases between them. Here the CDR3 DNA reads TGTGCCAGCAGGGAACAGGGAGGTAGCAATCAGCCCCAGCATTTT. Its translation is CASREQGGSNQPQHF.

The rearrangement joins TRBV28 to TRBJ1-1, with D unclear. The CDR3 is 13 amino acids. From germline, CDR1 is MDHEN and CDR2 SYDVKM. Trimming shortened V by 1 base and J by 4 bases, and 7 bases separated the two germline ends. Here the CDR3 DNA reads TGTGCCAGCAGTTTATCTGGGGTCACTGAAGCTTTCTTT. Protein product: CASSLSGVTEAFF.

The V call is TRBV19, the J call TRBJ1-2, with D possibly being TRBD1 (6 bases). Trimming removed 7 bases from V and 8 bases from J, with 14 bases in between. Germline V gene lookup returns CDR1 LNHDA and CDR2 SQIVND (reference sequence). CDR3 length equals 12 residues. CDR3 nucleotide sequence: TGTGCCAGTAACCAGGGGTTTGGGGGCTACACCTTC. Translation: CASNQGFGGYTF.

This clone was observed once. The chain carries TRBV5-1 and TRBJ2-5; 8 bases agree with TRBD2. Trimming at V came to 4 bases and at J to 2 bases, leaving 7 bases not matched to a gene. Germline CDR1 SGHRS, CDR2 YFSETQ. The CDR3 runs to 15 residues. This chain's CDR3 is CASSRLALRQETQYF. The CDR3 DNA reads TGCGCCAGCAGCCGACTAGCGCTTCGTCAAGAGACCCAGTACTTC.

The chain is built from TRBV6-1 and TRBJ2-2, with D perhaps TRBD2 (5 bases). Trimming stripped 7 bases from V and 1 base from J, with 10 bases between. The CDR3 sequence is 14 residues long. The germline V gene encodes CDR1 MNHNS and CDR2 SASEGT. The DNA for the CDR3 is TGTGCCAGCACCGAGGGCCGGAACACCGGGGAGCTGTTTTTT. Translated: CASTEGRNTGELFF.

The chain carries TRBV7-3 and TRBJ2-3, with 7 bases matching TRBD2. V lost 4 bases to trimming and J lost 2 bases; unmatched junction nucleotides: 12. CDR1 SGHTA and CDR2 FQGTGA come from the germline V gene. CDR3 size: 17 residues. CDR3 nucleotides: TGTGCCAGCAGCTCCTTTGCGGGAGCACTTCACACAGATACGCAGTATTTT. Its translation is CASSSFAGALHTDTQYF.

The rearrangement joins TRBV7-8 to TRBJ1-5; a possible D gene is TRBD1 (5 bases). The V and J ends lost 5 bases and 7 bases respectively, with 18 bases between them. Germline V gene lookup returns CDR1 SGHVS and CDR2 FQNEAQ. The CDR3 has 15 amino acids. CDR3 loop: CASSTRGQGFQPQHF. The CDR3 DNA reads as TGTGCCAGCAGCACCCGCGGTCAGGGTTTCCAGCCCCAGCATTTT.

This clone was seen just once. The V gene is TRBV6-5, the J gene TRBJ2-5; weak D call: TRBD1 (6 bases). CDR3 length: 14 amino acids. Trimming took 5 bases from V and 4 from J, leaving 14 bases between them. The germline gives CDR1 MNHEY, CDR2 SVGAGI. CDR3 DNA: TGTGCCAGCAGTCCCTCGACCAGGGGAGAGACCCAGTACTTC. Translating it yields CASSPSTRGETQYF.

This clone was found a few times. The rearrangement links TRBV2 to TRBJ2-2; the D is unclear. The CDR3 totals 14 residues. V was clipped by 6 bases and J by 0 bases, with 8 bases between them. Germline V gene data show CDR1 as SNHLY and CDR2 as FYNNEI. CDR3 coding DNA: TGTGCCAGCAGGCCTAGTCCGAACACCGGGGAGCTGTTTTTT. Translated: CASRPSPNTGELFF.

The chain employs TRBV18 and TRBJ1-3; D is perhaps TRBD1 (5 bases). V lost 3 bases, J lost 0 bases, and 12 bases lay in between. The CDR3 covers 16 residues. The V gene's germline CDR1 is KGHSH and CDR2 LQKENI. The CDR3 is CASSPDIPISGNTIYF. CDR3 nucleotide sequence: TGTGCCAGCTCACCGGACATACCTATCTCTGGAAACACCATATATTTT.

The CDR3 coding sequence is TGTGCCACCAGCAGGGGGGACAGGGGATCGGAGACCCAGTACTTC. It codes for CATSRGDRGSETQYF. The chain uses TRBV15 and TRBJ2-5; 10 bases match TRBD1. The germline gives CDR1 LNHNV, CDR2 YYDKDF (reference sequence). The length of the CDR3 is 15 residues. The V and J ends lost 3 bases and 5 bases, in that order; junction bases with no gene match: 6.

This clone was counted once. The rearrangement links TRBV5-1 to TRBJ2-3; 10 bases fit TRBD1. The germline V gene has CDR1 SGHRS and CDR2 YFSETQ. V lost 3 bases and J lost 4; bases outside the gene matches: 5. The CDR3 runs 15 residues. CDR3 in DNA: TGCGCCAGCAGCTCGGAGGACAGGGGGGCAGATACGCAGTATTTT. It encodes CASSSEDRGADTQYF.

The J gene is TRBJ2-1, the V gene TRBV2; D gene ambiguous. Trimming pared 6 bases from V and 9 bases from J, leaving 12 bases between. This CDR3 region has 12 residues. Germline V gives CDR1 SNHLY, CDR2 FYNNEI. The CDR3 DNA sequence: TGTGCCAGCAGCGGCTCCGGTGGTGAGCAGTTCTTC. Translated, it gives CASSGSGGEQFF.

The chain joins TRBV7-3 to TRBJ2-5, with a tentative D call TRBD2 (6 bases). Looked up from germline, CDR1 is SGHTA and CDR2 is FQGTGA. The CDR3 has 13 amino acids. Trimming shortened V by 5 bases and J by 1 base, and 8 bases separated the two germline ends. The CDR3 DNA reads as TGTGCCAGCAGCGATAGCGGCCAAGAGACCCAGTACTTC. Encoded protein: CASSDSGQETQYF.

The rearrangement links TRBV9 to TRBJ1-1; no definite D call. The CDR3 runs to 15 residues. Per germline, CDR1 SGDLS and CDR2 YYNGEE. V was shortened by 2 bases and J by 0 bases, with 11 bases between the two germline ends. CDR3 in amino acids: CASSVANSMNTEAFF. The CDR3 coding sequence is TGTGCCAGCAGCGTGGCCAACAGCATGAACACTGAAGCTTTCTTT.